This T cell receptor (beta chain) derives from a study of identifying expanded T cells in peripheral blood. Remarks on this clone: Its specificity is unknown.

Study-wide findings and caveats: Technical replicates showed around 1.1 changed clones; around two weeks roughly 18; four weeks 19.

Clones were read by immunoSEQ multiplex PCR, and TCRdb kept only the in-frame ones, dropping some. Among roughly 84,000 clones listed, approximately 90% were seen once. Healthy donors had no documented immune events, such as infections, while sampled. V was cut by 1 base and J by 0 bases, with 14 bases left in between. The CDR3 consists of 17 residues. CDR1 is SGHRS, CDR2 YFSETQ, per germline. This sequence joins TRBV5-1 and TRBJ2-1, with D perhaps matching TRBD2 (6 bases). This TCR derives from a person aged 18 to 69 in good health. Sequencing was done on a sample of blood. The CDR3 DNA is TGCGCCAGCAGCTTGACGCTTGGCGGGACCTCCTACAATGAGCAGTTCTTC. It yields the protein CASSLTLGGTSYNEQFF.